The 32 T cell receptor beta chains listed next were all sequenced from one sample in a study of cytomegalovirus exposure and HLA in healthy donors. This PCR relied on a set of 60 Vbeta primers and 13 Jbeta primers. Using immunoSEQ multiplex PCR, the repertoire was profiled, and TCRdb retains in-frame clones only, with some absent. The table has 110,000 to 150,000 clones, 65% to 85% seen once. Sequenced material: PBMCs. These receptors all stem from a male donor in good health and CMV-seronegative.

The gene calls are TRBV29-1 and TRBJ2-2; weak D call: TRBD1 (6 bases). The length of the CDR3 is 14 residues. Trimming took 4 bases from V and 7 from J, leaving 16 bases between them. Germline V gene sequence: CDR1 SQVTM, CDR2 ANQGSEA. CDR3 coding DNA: TGCAGCGTTGGTAGGGACACCTCCGGCGGGGAGCTGTTTTTT. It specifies CSVGRDTSGGELFF.

CDR3 nucleotides: TGTGCCAGCAGTTACCGGGACAGAGGCTACGGGGAGCTGTTTTTT. It specifies CASSYRDRGYGELFF. The rearrangement links TRBV6-5 to TRBJ2-2, with TRBD1 matching over 7 bases. CDR1 MNHEY and CDR2 SVGAGI come from the germline V gene. CDR3 length: 15 amino acids. The V segment lost 2 bases and the J segment 7 bases; nucleotides outside the gene matches: 7.

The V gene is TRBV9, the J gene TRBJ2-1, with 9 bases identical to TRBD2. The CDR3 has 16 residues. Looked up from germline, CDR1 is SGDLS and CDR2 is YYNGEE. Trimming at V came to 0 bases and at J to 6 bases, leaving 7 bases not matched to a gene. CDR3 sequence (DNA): TGTGCCAGCAGCGTAGGTTTCCTAGCGGGACCCAATGAGCAGTTCTTC. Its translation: CASSVGFLAGPNEQFF.

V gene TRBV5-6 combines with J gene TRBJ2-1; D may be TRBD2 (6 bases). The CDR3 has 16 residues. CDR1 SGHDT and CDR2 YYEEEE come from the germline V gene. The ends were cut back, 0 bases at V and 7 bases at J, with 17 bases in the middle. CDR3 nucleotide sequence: TGTGCCAGCAGCTTGGCCTGGTCCTCTCGGGGGAATGAGCAGTTCTTC. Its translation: CASSLAWSSRGNEQFF.

The CDR3 DNA is TGTGCCAGTACCGGGACAGTGACCGATTACGAGCAGTACTTC. Translated: CASTGTVTDYEQYF. V is TRBV28 and J is TRBJ2-7; TRBD1 matches at 7 bases. The V and J ends lost 9 bases and 4 bases, in that order; junction bases with no gene match: 12. Germline values: CDR1 MDHEN, CDR2 SYDVKM. The length of the CDR3 is 14 residues.

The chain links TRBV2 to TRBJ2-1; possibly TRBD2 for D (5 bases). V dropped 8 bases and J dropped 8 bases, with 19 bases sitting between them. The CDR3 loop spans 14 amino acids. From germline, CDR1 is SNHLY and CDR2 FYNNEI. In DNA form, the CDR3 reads TGTGCCAGCTTCGAGAGGGCCGAGCTCGATGAGCAGTTCTTC. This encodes CASFERAELDEQFF.

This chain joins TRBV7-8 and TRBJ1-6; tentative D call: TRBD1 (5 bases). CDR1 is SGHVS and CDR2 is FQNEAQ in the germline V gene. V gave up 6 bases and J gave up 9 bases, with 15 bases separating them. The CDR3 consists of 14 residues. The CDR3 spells CASSSGQGGSPLHF. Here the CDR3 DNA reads TGTGCCAGCAGTTCTGGACAAGGCGGTTCACCCCTCCACTTT.

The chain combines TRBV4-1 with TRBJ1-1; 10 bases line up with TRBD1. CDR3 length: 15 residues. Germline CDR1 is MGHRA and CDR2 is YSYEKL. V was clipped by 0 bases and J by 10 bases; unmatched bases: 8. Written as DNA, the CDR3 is TGCGCCAGCAGCCAAGATAATGACAGGGGGCGCTTAGCTTTCTTT. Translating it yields CASSQDNDRGRLAFF.

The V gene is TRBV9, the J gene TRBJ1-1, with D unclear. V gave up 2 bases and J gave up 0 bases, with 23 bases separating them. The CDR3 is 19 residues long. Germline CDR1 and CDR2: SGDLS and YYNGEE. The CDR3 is CASSVRSVPDPNLNTEAFF. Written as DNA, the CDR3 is TGTGCCAGCAGCGTGAGGTCTGTTCCCGACCCGAATTTGAACACTGAAGCTTTCTTT.

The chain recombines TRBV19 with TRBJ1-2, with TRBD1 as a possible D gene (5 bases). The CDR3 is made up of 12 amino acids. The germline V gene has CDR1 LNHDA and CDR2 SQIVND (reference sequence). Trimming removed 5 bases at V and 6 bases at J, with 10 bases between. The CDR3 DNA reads TGTGCCAGTAGTCGACAGTTCCATGGCTACACCTTC. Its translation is CASSRQFHGYTF.

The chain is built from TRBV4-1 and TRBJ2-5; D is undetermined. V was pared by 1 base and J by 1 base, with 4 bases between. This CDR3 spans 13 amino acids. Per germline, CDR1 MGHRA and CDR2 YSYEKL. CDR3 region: CASSQVAQETQYF. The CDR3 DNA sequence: TGCGCCAGCAGCCAAGTGGCCCAAGAGACCCAGTACTTC.

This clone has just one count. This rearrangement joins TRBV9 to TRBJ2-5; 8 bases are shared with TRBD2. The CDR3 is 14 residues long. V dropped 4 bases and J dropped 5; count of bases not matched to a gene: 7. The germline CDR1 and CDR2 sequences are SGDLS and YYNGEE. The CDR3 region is CASSPTSVRETQYF. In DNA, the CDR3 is TGTGCCAGCAGCCCGACTAGCGTACGGGAGACCCAGTACTTC.

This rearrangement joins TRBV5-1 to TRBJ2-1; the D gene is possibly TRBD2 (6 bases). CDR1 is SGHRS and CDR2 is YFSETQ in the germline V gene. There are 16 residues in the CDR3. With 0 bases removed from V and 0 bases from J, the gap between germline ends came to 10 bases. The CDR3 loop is CASSLVAGISYNEQFF. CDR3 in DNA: TGCGCCAGCAGCTTGGTTGCGGGGATCTCCTACAATGAGCAGTTCTTC. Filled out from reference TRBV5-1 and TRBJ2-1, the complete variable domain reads KAGVTQTPRYLIKTRGQQVTLSCSPISGHRSVSWYQQTPGQGLQFLFEYFSETQRNKGNFPGRFSGRQFSNSRSEMNVSTLELGDSALYLCASSLVAGISYNEQFFGPGTRLTVL.

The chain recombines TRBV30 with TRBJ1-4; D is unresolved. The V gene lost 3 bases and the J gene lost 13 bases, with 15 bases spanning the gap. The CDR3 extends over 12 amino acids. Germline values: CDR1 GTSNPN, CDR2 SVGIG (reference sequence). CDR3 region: CAWSPVGSRLFF. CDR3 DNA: TGTGCCTGGAGCCCGGTCGGGTCAAGACTGTTTTTT.

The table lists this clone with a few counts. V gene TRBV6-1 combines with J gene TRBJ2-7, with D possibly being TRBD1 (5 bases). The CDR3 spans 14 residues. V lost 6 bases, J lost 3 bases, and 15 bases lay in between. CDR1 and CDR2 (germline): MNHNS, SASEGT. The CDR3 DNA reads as TGTGCCAGCAGGCTCCAGGGTCGGAGCTACGAGCAGTACTTC. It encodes CASRLQGRSYEQYF.

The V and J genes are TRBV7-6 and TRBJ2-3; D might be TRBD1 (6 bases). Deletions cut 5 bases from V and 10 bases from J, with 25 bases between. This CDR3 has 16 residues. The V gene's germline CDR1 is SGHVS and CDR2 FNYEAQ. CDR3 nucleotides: TGTGCCAGCAGCAAACTTAAGGGGACACGAGCCTTTGCGCAGTATTTT. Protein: CASSKLKGTRAFAQYF.

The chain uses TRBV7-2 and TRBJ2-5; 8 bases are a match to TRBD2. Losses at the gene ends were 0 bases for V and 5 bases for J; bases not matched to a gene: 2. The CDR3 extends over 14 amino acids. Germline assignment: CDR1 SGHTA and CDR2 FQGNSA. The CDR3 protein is CASSLAGRAETQYF. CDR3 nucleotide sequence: TGTGCCAGCAGCTTAGCCGGGAGGGCGGAGACCCAGTACTTC.

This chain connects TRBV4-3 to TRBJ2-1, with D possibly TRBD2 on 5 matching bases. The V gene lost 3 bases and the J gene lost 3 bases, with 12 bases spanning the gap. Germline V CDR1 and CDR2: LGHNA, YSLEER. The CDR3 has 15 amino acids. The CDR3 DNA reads TGCGCCAGCAGCCAGGACTTCCTTTACTACAATGAGCAGTTCTTC. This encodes CASSQDFLYYNEQFF.

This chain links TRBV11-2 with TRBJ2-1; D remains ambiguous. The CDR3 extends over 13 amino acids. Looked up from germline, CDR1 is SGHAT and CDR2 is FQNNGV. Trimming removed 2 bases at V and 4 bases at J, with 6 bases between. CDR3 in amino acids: CASSLLGYNEQFF. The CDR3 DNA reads TGTGCCAGCAGCTTACTCGGGTACAATGAGCAGTTCTTC.

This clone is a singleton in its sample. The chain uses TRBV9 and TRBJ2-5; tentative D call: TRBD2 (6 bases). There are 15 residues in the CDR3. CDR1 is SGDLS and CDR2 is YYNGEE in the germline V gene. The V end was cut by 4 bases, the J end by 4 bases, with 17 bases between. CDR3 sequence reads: CASSPSGPGGETQYF. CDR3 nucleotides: TGTGCCAGCAGCCCCTCGGGACCCGGGGGAGAGACCCAGTACTTC.

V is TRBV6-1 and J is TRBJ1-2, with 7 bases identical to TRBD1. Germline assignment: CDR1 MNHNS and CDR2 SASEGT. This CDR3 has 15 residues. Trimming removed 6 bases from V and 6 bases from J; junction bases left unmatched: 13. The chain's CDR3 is CASRGGSTGLHGYTF. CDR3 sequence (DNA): TGTGCCAGCAGAGGAGGATCGACAGGGCTGCATGGCTACACCTTC.

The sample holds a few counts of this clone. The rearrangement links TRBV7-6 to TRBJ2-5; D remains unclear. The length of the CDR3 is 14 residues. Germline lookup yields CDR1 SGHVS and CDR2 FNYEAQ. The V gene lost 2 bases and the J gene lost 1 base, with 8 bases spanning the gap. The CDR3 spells CASSLSPGQETQYF. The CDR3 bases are TGTGCCAGCAGCTTAAGCCCGGGCCAAGAGACCCAGTACTTC. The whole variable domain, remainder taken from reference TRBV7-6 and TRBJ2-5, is GAGVSQSPRYKVTKRGQDVALRCDPISGHVSLYWYRQALGQGPEFLTYFNYEAQQDKSGLPNDRFSAERPEGSISTLTIQRTEQRDSAMYRCASSLSPGQETQYFGPGTRLLVL.

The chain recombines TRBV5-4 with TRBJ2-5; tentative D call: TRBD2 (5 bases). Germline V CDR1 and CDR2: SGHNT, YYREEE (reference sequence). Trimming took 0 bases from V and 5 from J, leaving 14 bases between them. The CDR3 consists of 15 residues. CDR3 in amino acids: CASSLGAPREETQYF. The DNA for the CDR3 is TGTGCCAGCAGCTTGGGGGCCCCTAGGGAGGAGACCCAGTACTTC.

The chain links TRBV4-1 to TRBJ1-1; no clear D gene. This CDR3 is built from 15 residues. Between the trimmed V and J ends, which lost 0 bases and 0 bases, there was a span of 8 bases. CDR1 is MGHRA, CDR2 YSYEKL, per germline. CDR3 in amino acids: CASSQDGGMNTEAFF. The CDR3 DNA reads TGCGCCAGCAGCCAAGATGGCGGGATGAACACTGAAGCTTTCTTT.

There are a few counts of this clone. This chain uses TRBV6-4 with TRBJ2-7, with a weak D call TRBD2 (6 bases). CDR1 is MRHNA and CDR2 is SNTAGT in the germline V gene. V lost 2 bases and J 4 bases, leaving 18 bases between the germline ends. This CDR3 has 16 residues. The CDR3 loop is CASSDPEGVRGYEQYF. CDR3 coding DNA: TGTGCCAGCAGTGACCCGGAGGGAGTTCGAGGGTACGAGCAGTACTTC.

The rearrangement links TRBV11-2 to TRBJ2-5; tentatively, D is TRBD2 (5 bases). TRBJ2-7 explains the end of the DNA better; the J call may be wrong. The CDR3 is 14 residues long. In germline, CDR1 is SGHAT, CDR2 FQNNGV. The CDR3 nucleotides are TGTGCCAGCAGCCTCACTAGGGATACCTACGAGCAGTACTTC. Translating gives CASSLTRDTYEQYF.

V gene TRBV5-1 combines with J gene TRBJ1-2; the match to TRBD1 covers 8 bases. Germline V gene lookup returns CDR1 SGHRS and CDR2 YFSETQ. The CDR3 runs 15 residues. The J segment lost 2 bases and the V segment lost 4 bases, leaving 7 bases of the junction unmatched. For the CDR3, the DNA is TGCGCCAGCAGCAGGTCCCGGGACAGGAACTATGGCTACACCTTC. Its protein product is CASSRSRDRNYGYTF. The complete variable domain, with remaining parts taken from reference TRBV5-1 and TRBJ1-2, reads KAGVTQTPRYLIKTRGQQVTLSCSPISGHRSVSWYQQTPGQGLQFLFEYFSETQRNKGNFPGRFSGRQFSNSRSEMNVSTLELGDSALYLCASSRSRDRNYGYTFGSGTRLTVV.

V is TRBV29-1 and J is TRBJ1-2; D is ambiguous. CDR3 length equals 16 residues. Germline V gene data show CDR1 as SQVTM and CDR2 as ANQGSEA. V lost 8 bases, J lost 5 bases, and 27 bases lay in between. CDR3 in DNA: TGCAGCCCCTCAATACCCCGAGGTCACAACGGTTATGGCTACACCTTC. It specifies CSPSIPRGHNGYGYTF.

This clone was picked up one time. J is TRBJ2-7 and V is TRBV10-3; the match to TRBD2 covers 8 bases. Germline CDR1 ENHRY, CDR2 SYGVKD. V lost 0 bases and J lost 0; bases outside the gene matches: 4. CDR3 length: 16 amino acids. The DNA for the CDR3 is TGTGCCATCAGTGAGTCAGAGCGGGGGCTCTCCTACGAGCAGTACTTC. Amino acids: CAISESERGLSYEQYF.

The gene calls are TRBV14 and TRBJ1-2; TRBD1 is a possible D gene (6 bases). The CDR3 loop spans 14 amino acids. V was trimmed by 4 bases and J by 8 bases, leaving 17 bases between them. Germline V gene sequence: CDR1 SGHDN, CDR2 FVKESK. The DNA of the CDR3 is TGTGCCAGCAGCCCGCTCAGGGGTTTTAGGGGCTACACCTTC. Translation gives CASSPLRGFRGYTF.

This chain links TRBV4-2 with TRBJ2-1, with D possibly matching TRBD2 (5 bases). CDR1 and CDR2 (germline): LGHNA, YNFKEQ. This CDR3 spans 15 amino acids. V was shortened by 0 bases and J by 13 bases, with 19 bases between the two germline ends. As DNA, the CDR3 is TGTGCCAGCAGCCAAGATTGGAGACTATTGGGTCATCAGTTCTTC. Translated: CASSQDWRLLGHQFF.

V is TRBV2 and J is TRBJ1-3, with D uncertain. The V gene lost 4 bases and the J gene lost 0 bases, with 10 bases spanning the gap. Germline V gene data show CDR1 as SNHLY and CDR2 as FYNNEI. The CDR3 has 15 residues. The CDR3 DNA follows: TGTGCCAGCAGTGTATCATCTAACTCTGGAAACACCATATATTTT. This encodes CASSVSSNSGNTIYF.